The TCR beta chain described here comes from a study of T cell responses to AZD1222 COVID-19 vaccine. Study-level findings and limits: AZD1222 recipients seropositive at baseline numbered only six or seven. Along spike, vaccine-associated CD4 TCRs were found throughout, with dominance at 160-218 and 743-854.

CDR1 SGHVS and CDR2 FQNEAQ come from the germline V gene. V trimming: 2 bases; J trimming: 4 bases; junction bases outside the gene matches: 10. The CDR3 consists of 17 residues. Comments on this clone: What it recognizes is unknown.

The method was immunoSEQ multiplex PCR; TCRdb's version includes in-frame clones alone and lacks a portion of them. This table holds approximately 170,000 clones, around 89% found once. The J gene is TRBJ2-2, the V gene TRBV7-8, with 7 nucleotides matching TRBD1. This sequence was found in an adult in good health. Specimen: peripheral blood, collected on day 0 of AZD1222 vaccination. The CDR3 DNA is TGTGCCAGCAGCTTATACCCTGGGACAGACCTCACCGGGGAGCTGTTTTTT. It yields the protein CASSLYPGTDLTGELFF.